This T cell receptor (beta chain) was obtained from a study of blood T cells in healthy people across ages (dated by TCRdb to the mid-2010s). Regarding the complete study: Template switching captured roughly one uniquely barcoded TCR beta cDNA molecule per two T cells in model experiments. The study measured age-related changes in TCR beta repertoire diversity using deep sequencing normalized with unique cDNA molecular identifiers. The donors were divided into four age groups: young (average roughly 15 years), middle-aged (almost 40), aged (about 61) and long-lived (about 79). The study analyzed two additional independent replicas of 1 million unique cDNA reads from the same blood draw for two donors, one aged 18 to 30 and one aged 80 or older. To avoid experimental bias, donors of different ages were distributed randomly across sequencing lanes.

The library was made by 5' RACE. The run used an Illumina HiSeq 2500. A second PCR of about 6 to 11 cycles was performed with a sample-barcoded 5' primer and a J-beta primer mix. A template-switch 5' adaptor carrying 12 random nucleotides introduced a unique molecular identifier onto each TCR beta cDNA molecule. Each sample yielded at least 2.5 million CDR3-containing paired-end reads. First-strand cDNA synthesis was performed from all RNA using the Mint cDNA synthesis kit, with priming by a TRBC-specific oligonucleotide. After uracil-DNA glycosylase treatment, a first 18-cycle PCR used universal primers M1SS and BC2_uni_R on all cDNA. On the study's bioinformatics: For normalization, 1 million high-quality reads, each with a distinct molecular identifier, were randomly selected from each sample. Reads with shared molecular identifiers were discarded instead of being binned into consensus sequences. MiTCR, run with a Q25 quality threshold and the strictest error-elimination algorithm, handled CDR3 identification, clonotype clustering and error correction. A nonparametric unseen species model using Euler transformation provided a lower-bound estimate of total TCR beta diversity. TCRdb itself trimmed the public reads at Q25 with fastp, ran MiXCR and retained productive beta chains. All rows with the same CDR3 protein become a single entry with the most common DNA and genes. The V and J calls and clone size come from TCRdb's table, not from the authors' own analysis. Recorded for this sample are hundreds of thousands of distinct CDR3 sequences; roughly 53% of them occurred a single time. About two fifths of the sample goes to the ten largest clones.

The donors were some 36 Caucasian individuals from Russia, aged roughly 6 to 90 years, who were systemically healthy. Approximately 11 milliliters of peripheral blood were drawn from each donor into EDTA-treated Vacutainer tubes. Ficoll-Paque density-gradient centrifugation was used to isolate PBMCs, with at least 6 million obtained per sample. Total RNA, at least 6 micrograms per sample, was extracted from PBMCs with Trizol reagent. For every donor, flow cytometry on a PBMC aliquot measured the percentage of naive CD45RAhigh/CD27high T cells. As regards this clonotype: The specificity of this receptor is unknown. No per-base quality is available; no much larger clone lies one base away.

The CDR3 runs 15 amino acids, cysteine and phenylalanine included. Solely the CDR3 DNA is kept, with 45 bases framed from the first base. In the germline V gene, CDR1 corresponds to MDHEN and CDR2 to SYDVKM. The study at large found these results: Compared with the aged group, more naive CD4+ T cells, fewer expanded clones and increased TCR diversity were shown by the long-lived group, suggesting age selection. Estimates of total diversity based on one million sequenced T cells were considered lower bounds and underestimates. A strong correlation was found between observed TCR beta diversity and the percentage of naive T cells measured by flow cytometry. Donor CMV infection status was unknown, potentially confounding age-related changes in expanded clonotypes. As age increased, observed TCR beta diversity per million T cells dropped in a roughly linear way, and a significant reduction was already evident by age about 40. Because profiling used bulk unsorted PBMCs, naive and antigen-experienced compartments could not be compared conclusively.

Recombination connected TRBV28 to TRBJ2-5; a tentative D call is TRBD1 (6 bases match). With the DNA end fitting TRBJ2-7 better, the J assignment may be wrong. The receptor was isolated from a man aged 55-75 years in good health. Sequencing used blood. CDR3 loop: CASSPAGVGQNEQYF. The DNA is TGTGCCAGCAGTCCCGCAGGGGTTGGTCAAAACGAGCAGTACTTC.